The 26 T cell receptor beta chains presented below share a single source sample, sequenced in a study of shared clonotypes between healthy human individuals. The repertoire was sequenced with immunoSEQ multiplex PCR; TCRdb's copy has only in-frame clones and lacks some. The table has roughly 200,000 clones, around 63% seen once. Sequences were obtained from memory CD4+ T cells sorted from blood. Subset specified: CD45RA-negative fraction. These receptors all come from a man aged 25 to 40 in good health.

This clone was seen a single time. The chain combines TRBV4-1 with TRBJ1-4; D ambiguous. Germline V gene lookup returns CDR1 MGHRA and CDR2 YSYEKL. V lost 1 base, J lost 4 bases, and 7 bases lay in between. The CDR3 has 14 residues. CDR3 loop: CASSQGVINEKLFF. In nucleotides, the CDR3 is TGCGCCAGCAGCCAAGGGGTTATTAATGAAAAACTGTTTTTT.

The V gene is TRBV5-4, the J gene TRBJ1-2, with unresolved D. Germline values: CDR1 SGHNT, CDR2 YYREEE (reference sequence). Trimming left V 0 bases short and J 5 bases short, with 5 bases between. CDR3 size: 12 residues. The CDR3 nucleotides are TGTGCCAGCAGCTTGGAGTCGTATGGCTACACCTTC. It yields the protein CASSLESYGYTF.

V gene TRBV5-4 combines with J gene TRBJ2-7; possibly TRBD2 for D (5 bases). Trimming took 0 bases from V and 4 from J, leaving 17 bases between them. The CDR3 consists of 16 residues. Germline V gene sequence: CDR1 SGHNT, CDR2 YYREEE (reference sequence). The CDR3 here is CASSLAFGLPPYEQYF. CDR3 in DNA: TGTGCCAGCAGCTTGGCGTTCGGACTCCCCCCATACGAGCAGTACTTC. The full variable domain, its missing parts supplied by reference TRBV5-4 and TRBJ2-7, is ETGVTQSPTHLIKTRGQQVTLRCSSQSGHNTVSWYQQALGQGPQFIFQYYREEENGRGNFPPRFSGLQFPNYSSELNVNALELDDSALYLCASSLAFGLPPYEQYFGPGTRLTVT.

This clone came up a few times. The V call is TRBV5-1, the J call TRBJ2-5, with D perhaps TRBD2 (5 bases). Trimming removed 1 base at V and 4 bases at J, with 11 bases between. Germline V gene sequence: CDR1 SGHRS, CDR2 YFSETQ. There are 14 residues in the CDR3. The CDR3 coding sequence is TGCGCCAGCAGCTTGTGGGCGGGTGGAGAGACCCAGTACTTC. As protein: CASSLWAGGETQYF.

This clone has just a few counts. The chain links TRBV12-2 to TRBJ2-1; TRBD2 is the table's D call, not checked against the DNA. TRBV12-2 is termed a pseudogene. This CDR3 has 18 residues. The CDR3 DNA is TGTGCAAGTCGCTTAGGAGCGGCCGCCCGAAGGAGGAGGAATGAGCAGTTCTTC. This codes for CASRLGAAARRRRNEQFF.

This chain links TRBV5-5 with TRBJ1-1; 7 nucleotides match TRBD1. CDR3 length: 16 amino acids. With V trimmed by 5 bases and J by 0 bases, 10 bases remained unmatched. Germline-derived CDR1 and CDR2 are SGHKS and YYEKEE (reference sequence). DNA of the CDR3: TGTGCCAGCAGGGGGACAGCGAAATCCCTGAACACTGAAGCTTTCTTT. It yields the protein CASRGTAKSLNTEAFF.

The CDR3 nucleotides are TGCGCCAGCAGCCGGGAAGGACAGGGGACAACCTCTGGAAACACCATATATTTT. It encodes CASSREGQGTTSGNTIYF. The V gene is TRBV5-1, the J gene TRBJ1-3; 9 bases line up with TRBD1. Trimming took 4 bases from V and 0 from J; bases not matched to a gene: 11. The V gene's germline CDR1 is SGHRS and CDR2 YFSETQ. The CDR3 sequence is 18 residues long.

This clone was observed a handful of times. The chain is built from TRBV6-1 and TRBJ2-6; 10 nucleotides line up with TRBD1. Germline CDR1 reads MNHNS; CDR2 reads SASEGT. V lost 2 bases and J lost 4; bases outside the gene matches: 5. This CDR3 comprises 17 residues. For the CDR3, the DNA is TGTGCCAGCAGTGAAAGGGACAGGGGTCTGGGGGCCAACGTCCTGACTTTC. Protein sequence: CASSERDRGLGANVLTF.

The V call is TRBV6-6, the J call TRBJ2-3; D gene unclear. CDR3 length: 13 residues. Germline V gene data show CDR1 as MNHNY and CDR2 as SVGAGI (reference sequence). The V and J ends lost 0 bases and 8 bases respectively, with 9 bases between them. The DNA of the CDR3 is TGTGCCAGCAGTTACTCGATATCGGCTACGCAGTATTTT. It encodes CASSYSISATQYF.

The rearrangement uses TRBV10-1 and TRBJ2-7; 7 positions agree with TRBD2. The V and J ends lost 0 bases and 6 bases, in that order; junction bases with no gene match: 8. CDR3 size: 15 residues. Per the germline V gene, CDR1 is WNHNN and CDR2 is SYGVQD (reference sequence). The CDR3 spells CASSESAAGFSEQYF. The CDR3 DNA follows: TGCGCCAGCAGTGAGTCTGCAGCGGGATTTTCCGAGCAGTACTTC.

V gene TRBV4-2 combines with J gene TRBJ1-2, with D perhaps matching TRBD1 (6 bases). Per germline, CDR1 LGHNA and CDR2 YNFKEQ. The CDR3 extends over 14 amino acids. Trimming pared 3 bases from V and 8 bases from J, leaving 16 bases between. The CDR3 here is CASSHRDNPQGYTF. CDR3 bases: TGTGCCAGCAGCCATCGGGACAACCCTCAAGGCTACACCTTC.

This chain uses TRBV5-1 with TRBJ2-1; TRBD2 matches 10 bases. Germline assignment: CDR1 SGHRS and CDR2 YFSETQ. The CDR3 consists of 16 residues. With V trimmed by 1 base and J by 6 bases, 7 bases remained unmatched. CDR3 residues: CASSLTSGTGGNEQFF. CDR3 coding DNA: TGCGCCAGCAGCTTGACTAGCGGGACTGGAGGCAATGAGCAGTTCTTC.

V gene TRBV19 combines with J gene TRBJ2-1, with 8 bases aligning to TRBD2. CDR3 length equals 14 residues. V lost 8 bases, J lost 8 bases, and 11 bases stayed unmatched. CDR1 is LNHDA, CDR2 SQIVND, per germline (reference sequence). CDR3 coding DNA: TGTGCCAGTCGTCTAGCGGGTGCGAACTATGAGCAGTTCTTC. This sequence encodes CASRLAGANYEQFF.

The sample holds one count of this clone. This rearrangement joins TRBV10-3 to TRBJ2-3; D remains unclear. Germline V gene sequence: CDR1 ENHRY, CDR2 SYGVKD. There are 15 residues in the CDR3. Trimming stripped 5 bases from V and 4 bases from J, with 16 bases between. The CDR3 spells CAISPLAPRSDTQYF. In DNA form, the CDR3 reads TGTGCCATCAGTCCCTTAGCCCCCCGATCAGATACGCAGTATTTT.

The CDR3 DNA is TGTGCCAGTACGAGATTCGGACTTCTGGGGCCCTACGAGCAGTACTTC. This translates into CASTRFGLLGPYEQYF. This chain uses TRBV28 with TRBJ2-7; the D gene could be TRBD1 or TRBD2 (5 bases each). The length of the CDR3 is 16 residues. V gave up 9 bases and J gave up 2 bases, with 23 bases separating them. CDR1 is MDHEN, CDR2 SYDVKM, per germline.

J is TRBJ2-1 and V is TRBV7-8; 10 positions agree with TRBD2. Germline values: CDR1 SGHVS, CDR2 FQNEAQ. The ends lost 4 bases at V and 7 bases at J; junction bases unmatched: 19. The CDR3 has 19 amino acids. The DNA of the CDR3 is TGTGCCAGCAGCTCCCCACAACTCCAACTAGCGGGATCCAGGAATGAGCAGTTCTTC. Its translation is CASSSPQLQLAGSRNEQFF.

This chain uses TRBV28 with TRBJ2-7, with D unclear. The germline V gene encodes CDR1 MDHEN and CDR2 SYDVKM. This CDR3 region has 14 residues. V was clipped by 1 base and J by 5 bases, with 12 bases between them. The CDR3: CASSLSDTGHEQYF. Written as DNA, the CDR3 is TGTGCCAGCAGTTTATCCGATACGGGCCACGAGCAGTACTTC.

The chain carries TRBV11-3 and TRBJ2-7; 9 nucleotides line up with TRBD1. Germline CDR1 and CDR2: SGHNT and YENEEA. V gave up 4 bases and J gave up 11 bases; unmatched junction bases: 9. CDR3 length: 13 residues. CDR3 amino acids: CASSYGTGNKEYF. CDR3 coding DNA: TGTGCCAGCAGCTACGGGACAGGGAATAAGGAGTACTTC. The full variable domain, in which reference TRBV11-3 and TRBJ2-7 provide the parts outside the CDR3, is EAGVVQSPRYKIIEKKQPVAFWCNPISGHNTLYWYLQNLGQGPELLIRYENEEAVDDSQLPKDRFSAERLKGVDSTLKIQPAELGDSAVYLCASSYGTGNKEYFGPGTRLTVT.

This clone has just a few counts. V usage is TRBV28 and J usage is TRBJ1-2; 7 bases fit TRBD1. V was clipped by 3 bases and J by 8 bases; unmatched bases: 3. CDR1 and CDR2 (germline): MDHEN, SYDVKM. CDR3 length: 12 amino acids. CDR3 residues: CASSLRGRGYTF. The CDR3 DNA reads as TGTGCCAGCAGTTTGAGGGGGCGAGGCTACACCTTC.

This clone was detected only a few times. CDR3: CASREQGNTEAFF. In nucleotides, the CDR3 is TGTGCCAGCAGGGAACAGGGTAACACTGAAGCTTTCTTT. The chain is built from TRBV14 and TRBJ1-1; TRBD1 is a possible D gene (6 bases). V lost 6 bases and J 2 bases, leaving 10 bases between the germline ends. The CDR3 length is 13 residues. The V gene's germline CDR1 is SGHDN and CDR2 FVKESK.

The V gene is TRBV5-1, the J gene TRBJ1-1, with D unresolved. The CDR3 has 13 residues. CDR1 is SGHRS and CDR2 is YFSETQ in the germline V gene. Between the trimmed V and J ends, which lost 5 bases and 0 bases, there was a span of 8 bases. In nucleotides, the CDR3 is TGCGCCAGCAGTCTAAGACTGAACACTGAAGCTTTCTTT. Translated: CASSLRLNTEAFF.

CDR3 coding DNA: TGTGCCAGCAGTTACCCCCCTCAGCGGGAATTATACGAGCAGTACTTC. Encoded protein: CASSYPPQRELYEQYF. The rearrangement joins TRBV7-9 to TRBJ2-7; the match to TRBD2 covers 7 bases. With 6 bases clipped from V and 4 bases from J, the junction kept 15 bases outside the gene matches. The CDR3 extends over 16 amino acids. Germline lookup yields CDR1 SEHNR and CDR2 FQNEAQ (reference sequence).

The rearrangement joins TRBV6-1 to TRBJ1-5; 8 nucleotides line up with TRBD1. Looked up from germline, CDR1 is MNHNS and CDR2 is SASEGT. This CDR3 is built from 17 residues. J gave up 9 bases and V 0 bases, and 13 bases lay outside the gene matches. CDR3 amino acids: CASSEANGPGGFRPQHF. The CDR3 bases are TGTGCCAGCAGTGAAGCCAATGGTCCAGGGGGCTTTAGGCCCCAGCATTTT.

CDR3 sequence: CASRISSGTDTQYF. In nucleotides, the CDR3 is TGTGCCAGCAGAATATCTAGCGGCACAGATACGCAGTATTTT. The rearrangement joins TRBV6-5 to TRBJ2-3; possibly TRBD2 for D (6 bases). Trimming took 6 bases from V and 1 from J, leaving 11 bases between them. The germline V gene encodes CDR1 MNHEY and CDR2 SVGAGI. The CDR3 spans 14 residues.

The sample holds one count of this clone. This rearrangement joins TRBV9 to TRBJ2-2; D is uncertain. The CDR3 extends over 12 amino acids. The germline V gene has CDR1 SGDLS and CDR2 YYNGEE. V lost 0 bases to trimming and J lost 7 bases, with 4 bases between them. This CDR3 is CASSVGIGELFF. In DNA, the CDR3 is TGTGCCAGCAGCGTAGGAATCGGGGAGCTGTTTTTT. Supplemented by reference TRBV9 and TRBJ2-2, the full variable domain reads DSGVTQTPKHLITATGQRVTLRCSPRSGDLSVYWYQQSLDQGLQFLIQYYNGEERAKGNILERFSAQQFPDLHSELNLSSLELGDSALYFCASSVGIGELFFGEGSRLTVL.

The chain links TRBV9 to TRBJ2-3; D remains unclear. The CDR3 is 16 amino acids. The V and J ends lost 3 bases and 0 bases respectively, with 14 bases between them. Per germline, CDR1 SGDLS and CDR2 YYNGEE. The CDR3 DNA follows: TGTGCCAGCAGCGGACTCTGGCGAGGTAGCACAGATACGCAGTATTTT. It specifies CASSGLWRGSTDTQYF.